This T cell receptor (beta chain) was identified during a study of T cells of healthy individuals. CDR1 and CDR2 (germline): SNHLY, FYNNEI. The CDR3 has 14 amino acids. Trimming stripped 4 bases from V and 2 bases from J, with 11 bases between. TCRdb recomputed calls from the 5' RACE reads with MiXCR, one row per CDR3 protein. The table records tens of thousands of distinct CDR3 sequences, about 15% of them present only once. This receptor was identified in a human donor in good health. The V and J genes are TRBV2 and TRBJ2-5, with a possible D match to TRBD2 (5 bases). The CDR3 region is CASSGVEEQETQYF. The CDR3 DNA is TGTGCCAGCAGTGGGGTGGAGGAGCAAGAGACCCAGTACTTC.